One and the same sample provided the 32 T cell receptor beta chains below, sequenced in a study of a mutant IDH1 vaccine in newly diagnosed glioma. No antigen has been identified for these receptors. Only in-frame clones appear in the TCRdb table, and some are missing; sequencing was by immunoSEQ multiplex PCR. The sample holds about 67,000 clones, about 91% seen once. Stated time point: week 11, during vaccination. Doses consisted of 300 ug of mutant IDH1 20-mer peptide each, paired with topical imiquimod. The starting material was PBMCs, obtained from a glioma patient whose treatment included an IDH1 peptide vaccine. The origin of the receptors is a man aged 40-55 years with glioma.

CDR3 amino acids: CASSEGRYSPLHF. The CDR3 nucleotides are TGTGCCAGCAGTGAAGGGAGATATTCACCCCTCCACTTT. V usage is TRBV6-4 and J usage is TRBJ1-6; unclear D gene. The CDR3 is 13 residues long. The germline V gene has CDR1 MRHNA and CDR2 SNTAGT. Trimming shortened V by 3 bases and J by 8 bases, and 8 bases separated the two germline ends.

The chain is built from TRBV5-5 and TRBJ2-7; D is undetermined. The CDR3 is 14 amino acids. Germline V gives CDR1 SGHKS, CDR2 YYEKEE (reference sequence). V dropped 4 bases and J dropped 1 base, with 12 bases sitting between them. In DNA form, the CDR3 reads TGTGCCAGCAGCCAATATCCGATATCCTACGAGCAGTACGTC. Translating it yields CASSQYPISYEQYV.

The chain recombines TRBV28 with TRBJ2-1; D is perhaps TRBD1 (6 bases). Looked up from germline, CDR1 is MDHEN and CDR2 is SYDVKM. Trimming took off 7 bases at V and 4 bases at J, with 17 bases between the two ends. The CDR3 runs to 15 residues. This CDR3 reads CASTESVGQYNEQFF. CDR3 bases: TGTGCCAGCACCGAAAGTGTTGGACAGTACAATGAGCAGTTCTTC. Variable domain in full (rest from reference TRBV28 and TRBJ2-1): DVKVTQSSRYLVKRTGEKVFLECVQDMDHENMFWYRQDPGLGLRLIYFSYDVKMKEKGDIPEGYSVSREKKERFSLILESASTNQTSMYLCASTESVGQYNEQFFGPGTRLTVL.

DNA of the CDR3: TGTGCCAGCAGCCTTCACAGGGGGAACACTGAAGCTTTCTTT. Translating it yields CASSLHRGNTEAFF. V gene TRBV7-2 combines with J gene TRBJ1-1, with TRBD1 identical over 7 bases. J lost 1 base, V lost 5 bases, and 4 bases had no gene match. The germline V gene has CDR1 SGHTA and CDR2 FQGNSA. The CDR3 has 14 amino acids.

The J gene is TRBJ2-1, the V gene TRBV7-8; 11 nucleotides line up with TRBD2. Germline V lookup: CDR1 SGHVS, CDR2 FQNEAQ. The CDR3 covers 15 residues. The V and J ends lost 2 bases and 5 bases, in that order; junction bases with no gene match: 2. The CDR3 reads CASSLLAGGDNEQFF. DNA of the CDR3: TGTGCCAGCAGCTTATTAGCGGGGGGGGACAATGAGCAGTTCTTC.

The chain combines TRBV2 with TRBJ2-7, with TRBD1 as a possible D gene (5 bases). V was cut by 5 bases and J by 2 bases, with 13 bases left in between. The CDR3 sequence is 14 residues long. The V gene's germline CDR1 is SNHLY and CDR2 FYNNEI. The CDR3 DNA follows: TGTGCCAGCAGTCCCGTGACAGCCACCTACGAGCAGTACTTC. Translating gives CASSPVTATYEQYF.

This clone has a single count. The V and J genes are TRBV7-3 and TRBJ2-1; either TRBD1 or TRBD2 may fit D (5 bases each). Trimming took off 1 base at V and 5 bases at J, with 12 bases between the two ends. CDR1 and CDR2 from the germline V gene are SGHTA and FQGTGA. CDR3 length: 15 residues. CDR3 nucleotides: TGTGCCAGCAGCTTAAGTTCCGGGACCAACAATGAGCAGTTCTTC. This sequence encodes CASSLSSGTNNEQFF.

The rearrangement links TRBV7-9 to TRBJ2-3; D not resolved. Germline V gives CDR1 SEHNR, CDR2 FQNEAQ (reference sequence). V lost 4 bases and J 5 bases, leaving 19 bases between the germline ends. The CDR3 extends over 16 amino acids. The CDR3 sequence: CASSSPVAAEQDTQYF. The DNA of the CDR3 is TGTGCCAGCAGCTCCCCAGTTGCGGCAGAACAAGATACGCAGTATTTT.

The rearrangement links TRBV9 to TRBJ1-1, with D possibly being TRBD1 (6 bases). The V end lost 0 bases, the J end lost 0 bases, and 15 bases lay between the germline ends. From germline, CDR1 is SGDLS and CDR2 YYNGEE. This CDR3 is built from 17 residues. CDR3 nucleotides: TGTGCCAGCAGCGTAGCAGGGGTCGGAGCGATGAACACTGAAGCTTTCTTT. Translation gives CASSVAGVGAMNTEAFF.

The chain joins TRBV27 to TRBJ2-1; 10 bases map to TRBD2. CDR1 and CDR2 (germline): MNHEY, SMNVEV (reference sequence). V was clipped by 8 bases and J by 7 bases; unmatched bases: 11. The CDR3 has 15 amino acids. CDR3 DNA sequence: TGTGCCAGCGGCATTAGCGGGAGGATTTGGAATGAGCAGTTCTTC. This gives the protein CASGISGRIWNEQFF.

V is TRBV18 and J is TRBJ2-2; 8 bases map to TRBD2. Germline V gene sequence: CDR1 KGHSH, CDR2 LQKENI. The CDR3 sequence is 15 residues long. Losses at the gene ends were 8 bases for V and 1 base for J; bases not matched to a gene: 6. The CDR3 loop reads CASLISGMNTGELFF. The CDR3 coding sequence is TGTGCCAGCCTTATTAGCGGGATGAACACCGGGGAGCTGTTTTTT.

J is TRBJ1-3 and V is TRBV10-3, with 8 bases fitting TRBD1. Germline V gene sequence: CDR1 ENHRY, CDR2 SYGVKD. Trimming cost V 6 bases and J 0 bases; bases outside gene matches: 10. This CDR3 comprises 17 residues. CDR3 nucleotides: TGTGCCATCAGCAAGACAGGGGAGGAGGACTCTGGAAACACCATATATTTT. It yields the protein CAISKTGEEDSGNTIYF.

This clone was observed a single time. The chain combines TRBV11-2 with TRBJ2-7; tentatively, D is TRBD1 or TRBD2 (6 bases each). CDR1 is SGHAT and CDR2 is FQNNGV in the germline V gene. The CDR3 sequence is 17 residues long. The V and J ends lost 5 bases and 2 bases respectively, with 22 bases between them. CDR3 residues: CASSPINRGGRPYEQYF. CDR3 DNA: TGTGCCAGCAGCCCAATTAACCGAGGGGGGCGACCCTACGAGCAGTACTTC.

The V and J genes are TRBV2 and TRBJ1-2, with 7 bases aligning to TRBD1. CDR3 length: 15 amino acids. The ends lost 4 bases at V and 2 bases at J; junction bases unmatched: 7. The germline V gene has CDR1 SNHLY and CDR2 FYNNEI. CDR3 amino acids: CASSVDRDSNYGYTF. In nucleotides, the CDR3 is TGTGCCAGCAGTGTAGACAGGGACTCCAACTATGGCTACACCTTC.

The rearrangement uses TRBV25-1 and TRBJ2-5, with a weak D call TRBD2 (7 bases). CDR1 is MGHDK, CDR2 SYGVNS, per germline. The CDR3 length is 18 residues. The V and J ends lost 3 bases and 4 bases respectively, with 24 bases between them. CDR3 loop: CASSDTRGGGFNRETQYF. DNA of the CDR3: TGTGCCAGCAGTGACACTCGGGGAGGGGGGTTTAATCGAGAGACCCAGTACTTC.

This chain links TRBV4-3 with TRBJ1-4; D call uncertain. The CDR3 has 15 amino acids. The V end lost 0 bases, the J end lost 7 bases, and 12 bases lay between the germline ends. In germline, CDR1 is LGHNA, CDR2 YSLEER. CDR3 sequence (DNA): TGCGCCAGCAGCCAAGATGCCACGGGCCGTGAAAAACTGTTTTTT. Its translation: CASSQDATGREKLFF.

The rearrangement uses TRBV19 and TRBJ2-7, with D possibly TRBD2 on 6 matching bases. Trimming cost V 5 bases and J 2 bases, with 16 bases left between them. The CDR3 has 15 residues. Germline lookup yields CDR1 LNHDA and CDR2 SQIVND (reference sequence). The CDR3 loop reads CASSDRAGLTYEQYF. The CDR3 DNA follows: TGTGCCAGTAGTGATCGAGCGGGCCTGACCTACGAGCAGTACTTC.

The gene calls are TRBV4-2 and TRBJ2-5; D not resolved. CDR1 LGHNA and CDR2 YNFKEQ come from the germline V gene. V was clipped by 0 bases and J by 1 base, with 9 bases between them. The length of the CDR3 is 15 residues. DNA of the CDR3: TGTGCCAGCAGCCAAGACTGGCTCTCCCAAGAGACCCAGTACTTC. It encodes CASSQDWLSQETQYF.

The rearrangement uses TRBV6-6 and TRBJ2-5, with TRBD1 matching over 11 bases. Germline lookup yields CDR1 MNHNY and CDR2 SVGAGI (reference sequence). The J segment lost 2 bases and the V segment lost 9 bases, leaving 2 bases of the junction unmatched. The CDR3 runs 13 residues. The CDR3 DNA sequence: TGTGCCAGTCGGGACAGGGGGCAAGAGACCCAGTACTTC. Translating gives CASRDRGQETQYF.

This chain links TRBV28 with TRBJ2-7; D uncertain. CDR1 MDHEN and CDR2 SYDVKM come from the germline V gene. CDR3 length: 13 residues. Trimming removed 1 base from V and 6 bases from J, with 10 bases in between. CDR3 sequence reads: CASSLSPTGEQYF. The CDR3 DNA reads TGTGCCAGCAGTTTATCCCCGACGGGCGAGCAGTACTTC.

The chain combines TRBV18 with TRBJ2-5, with a weak D call TRBD2 (6 bases). The CDR3 sequence is 12 residues long. The germline CDR1 and CDR2 sequences are KGHSH and LQKENI. V was trimmed by 6 bases and J by 5 bases, leaving 10 bases between them. In nucleotides, the CDR3 is TGTGCCAGCTCGCAGGAGGGTGAGACCCAGTACTTC. Its protein is CASSQEGETQYF.

The chain combines TRBV30 with TRBJ2-4, with D possibly being TRBD1 (5 bases). The CDR3 totals 16 residues. Germline-derived CDR1 and CDR2 are GTSNPN and SVGIG (reference sequence). Trimming took 5 bases from V and 0 from J, leaving 17 bases between them. CDR3 in DNA: TGTGCCTGGTCTGACAGTCCGGAACTAGCCAAAAACATTCAGTACTTC. Residues: CAWSDSPELAKNIQYF.

V gene TRBV11-2 combines with J gene TRBJ1-3; tentative D call: TRBD1 (5 bases). Germline CDR1 reads SGHAT; CDR2 reads FQNNGV. V lost 5 bases and J 4 bases, leaving 24 bases between the germline ends. The CDR3 has 18 residues. CDR3 in DNA: TGTGCCAGCAGCAGGCTTGGGACCCGGGTAGGGCTCGGAAACACCATATATTTT. This codes for CASSRLGTRVGLGNTIYF.

The gene calls are TRBV2 and TRBJ1-2; 9 nucleotides match TRBD1. CDR1 and CDR2 (germline): SNHLY, FYNNEI. The CDR3 consists of 13 residues. The J segment lost 5 bases and the V segment lost 8 bases, leaving 6 bases of the junction unmatched. The CDR3 region has the DNA TGTGCCAGCCGTGGGACAGGGCCTTATGGCTACACCTTC. Protein: CASRGTGPYGYTF.

This clone was observed once. The CDR3 loop reads CSVHRGQRDTQYF. Written as DNA, the CDR3 is TGCAGCGTCCACAGGGGGCAGAGAGATACGCAGTATTTT. The gene calls are TRBV29-1 and TRBJ2-3; 9 bases are shared with TRBD1. The CDR3 extends over 13 amino acids. Germline CDR1 reads SQVTM; CDR2 reads ANQGSEA. V was clipped by 6 bases and J by 5 bases; unmatched bases: 6.

The chain carries TRBV28 and TRBJ2-1; TRBD2 matches 13 bases. This CDR3 has 16 residues. The germline V gene has CDR1 MDHEN and CDR2 SYDVKM. Trimming removed 5 bases from V and 9 bases from J; junction bases left unmatched: 10. The CDR3 nucleotides read TGTGCCAGCAGTCCCCGACTAGCGGGAGGTTCGGTTGAGCAGTTCTTC. It specifies CASSPRLAGGSVEQFF.

The genes are TRBV4-1 and TRBJ2-3, with 8 bases identical to TRBD2. With V trimmed by 4 bases and J by 2 bases, 8 bases remained unmatched. The CDR3 consists of 16 residues. Germline CDR1 and CDR2: MGHRA and YSYEKL. The CDR3 spells CASSRPPAGATDTQYF. Here the CDR3 DNA reads TGCGCCAGCAGCCGGCCGCCAGCGGGGGCCACAGATACGCAGTATTTT.

This clone has only one observation. The V and J genes are TRBV18 and TRBJ2-3; possibly TRBD2 for D (5 bases). V lost 0 bases, J lost 4 bases, and 11 bases lay in between. This CDR3 contains 15 residues. Germline loops: CDR1 KGHSH, CDR2 LQKENI. CDR3 sequence reads: CASSPPRAGADTQYF. The CDR3, as DNA: TGTGCCAGCTCACCACCGAGGGCTGGAGCAGATACGCAGTATTTT. The full variable domain, its missing parts supplied by reference TRBV18 and TRBJ2-3, is NAGVMQNPRHLVRRRGQEARLRCSPMKGHSHVYWYRQLPEEGLKFMVYLQKENIIDESGMPKERFSAEFPKEGPSILRIQQVVRGDSAAYFCASSPPRAGADTQYFGPGTRLTVL.

This clone is medium-sized (0.01 to 0.1%) by share. The chain has TRBV28 and TRBJ1-6; D remains unclear. This CDR3 spans 13 amino acids. Trimming removed 5 bases from V and 9 bases from J, with 11 bases in between. Germline CDR1 reads MDHEN; CDR2 reads SYDVKM. The CDR3 DNA reads TGTGCCAGCAGTCCCAGCCCCAGTTCACCCCTCCACTTT. It yields the protein CASSPSPSSPLHF.

V and J are TRBV19 and TRBJ1-1; D gene ambiguous. Germline lookup yields CDR1 LNHDA and CDR2 SQIVND (reference sequence). V was clipped by 3 bases and J by 0 bases, with 14 bases between them. This CDR3 spans 16 amino acids. CDR3 sequence: CASSINTWSVNTEAFF. CDR3 bases: TGTGCCAGTAGTATTAATACGTGGTCGGTGAACACTGAAGCTTTCTTT.

The chain combines TRBV6-4 with TRBJ2-6; possibly TRBD1 for D (6 bases). This CDR3 region has 16 residues. Trimming took 3 bases from V and 3 from J, leaving 12 bases between them. The V gene's germline CDR1 is MRHNA and CDR2 SNTAGT. The CDR3 DNA reads as TGTGCCAGCAGTGATGGACAGTTTAGTGGGGCCAACGTCCTGACTTTC. This sequence encodes CASSDGQFSGANVLTF.

This clone was seen just once. V usage is TRBV28 and J usage is TRBJ1-1, with TRBD1 matching over 10 bases. CDR3 length: 14 amino acids. From germline, CDR1 is MDHEN and CDR2 SYDVKM. V shed 3 bases, J shed 6 bases, and the junction held 4 bases outside the gene matches. The CDR3 sequence: CASSLTGGYAEAFF. CDR3 nucleotide sequence: TGTGCCAGCAGTTTGACAGGGGGCTACGCTGAAGCTTTCTTT.